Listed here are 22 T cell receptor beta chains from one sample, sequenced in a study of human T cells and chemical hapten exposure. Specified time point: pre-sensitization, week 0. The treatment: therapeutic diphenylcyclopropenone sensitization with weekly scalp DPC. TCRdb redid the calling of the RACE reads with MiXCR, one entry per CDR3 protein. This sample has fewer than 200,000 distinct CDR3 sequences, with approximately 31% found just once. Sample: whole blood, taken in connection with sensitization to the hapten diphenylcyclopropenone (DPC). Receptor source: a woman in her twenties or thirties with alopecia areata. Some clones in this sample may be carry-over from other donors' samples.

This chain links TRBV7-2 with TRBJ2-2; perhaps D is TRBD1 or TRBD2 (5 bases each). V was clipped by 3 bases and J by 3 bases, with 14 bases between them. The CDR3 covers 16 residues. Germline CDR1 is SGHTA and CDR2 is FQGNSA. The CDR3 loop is CASSFLKWGHTGELFF. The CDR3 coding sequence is TGTGCCAGCAGCTTTCTTAAGTGGGGACACACCGGGGAGCTGTTTTTT.

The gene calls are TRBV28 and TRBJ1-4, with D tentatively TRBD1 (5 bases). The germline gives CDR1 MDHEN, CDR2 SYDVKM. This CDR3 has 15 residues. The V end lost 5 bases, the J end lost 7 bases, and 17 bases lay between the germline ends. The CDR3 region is CASSTGGRGGEKLFF. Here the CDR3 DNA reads TGTGCCAGCAGTACCGGGGGACGGGGCGGTGAAAAACTGTTTTTT.

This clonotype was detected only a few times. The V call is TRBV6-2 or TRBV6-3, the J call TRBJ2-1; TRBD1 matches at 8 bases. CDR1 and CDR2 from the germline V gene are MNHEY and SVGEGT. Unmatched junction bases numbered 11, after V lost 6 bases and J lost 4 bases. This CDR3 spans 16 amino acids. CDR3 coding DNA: TGTGCCAGCAGGATTGGACAGGGACAAGGGTACAATGAGCAGTTCTTC. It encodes CASRIGQGQGYNEQFF.

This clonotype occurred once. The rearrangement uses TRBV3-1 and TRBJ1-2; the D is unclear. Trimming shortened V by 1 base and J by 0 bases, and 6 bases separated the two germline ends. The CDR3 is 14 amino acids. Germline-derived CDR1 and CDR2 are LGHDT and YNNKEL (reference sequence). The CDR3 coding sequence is TGTGCCAGCAGCCAAGCGAAGGCTAACTATGGCTACACCTTC. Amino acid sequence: CASSQAKANYGYTF.

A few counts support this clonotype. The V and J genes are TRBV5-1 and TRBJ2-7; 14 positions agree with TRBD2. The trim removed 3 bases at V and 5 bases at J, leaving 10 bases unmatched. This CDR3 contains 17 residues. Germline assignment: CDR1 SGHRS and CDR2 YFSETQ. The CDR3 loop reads CASSSGLAGVSQDEQYF. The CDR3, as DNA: TGCGCCAGCAGCTCGGGACTAGCGGGAGTGTCCCAAGACGAGCAGTACTTC.

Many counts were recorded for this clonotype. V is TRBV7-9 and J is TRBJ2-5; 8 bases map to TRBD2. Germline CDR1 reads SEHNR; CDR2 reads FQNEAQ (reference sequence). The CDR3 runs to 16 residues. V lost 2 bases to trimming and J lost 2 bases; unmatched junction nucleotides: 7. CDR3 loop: CASSLYLAGVQETQYF. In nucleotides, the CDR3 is TGTGCCAGCAGCTTATATCTAGCGGGTGTTCAAGAGACCCAGTACTTC.

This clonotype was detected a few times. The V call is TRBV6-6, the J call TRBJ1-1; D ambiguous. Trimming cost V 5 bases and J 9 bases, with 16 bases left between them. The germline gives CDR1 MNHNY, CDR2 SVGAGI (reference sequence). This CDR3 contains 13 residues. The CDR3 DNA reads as TGTGCCAGCAGTCTTAGGTCGAGACAACAAGCTTTCTTT. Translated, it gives CASSLRSRQQAFF.

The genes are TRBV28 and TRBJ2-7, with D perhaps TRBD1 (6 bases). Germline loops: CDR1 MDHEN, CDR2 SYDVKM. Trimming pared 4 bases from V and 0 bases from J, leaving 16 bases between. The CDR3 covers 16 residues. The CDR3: CASSSPGQHNSYEQYF. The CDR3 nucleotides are TGTGCCAGCAGTTCCCCAGGACAGCACAACTCCTACGAGCAGTACTTC.

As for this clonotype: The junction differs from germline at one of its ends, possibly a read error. Here the CDR3 reads CSVEWDRSYSF. CDR3 coding DNA: TGCAGCGTTGAGTGGGACAGATCGTACAGCTTC. The chain links TRBV29-1 to TRBJ1-2; 7 bases match TRBD1. This CDR3 contains 11 residues. Germline CDR1 reads SQVTM; CDR2 reads ANQGSEA. The entire variable domain, with the rest obtained from reference TRBV29-1 and TRBJ1-2, is as follows: SAVISQKPSRDICQRGTSLTIQCQVDSQVTMMFWYRQQPGQSLTLIATANQGSEATYESGFVIDKFPISRPNLTFSTLTVSNMSPEDSSIYLCSVEWDRSYSFGSGTRLTVV.

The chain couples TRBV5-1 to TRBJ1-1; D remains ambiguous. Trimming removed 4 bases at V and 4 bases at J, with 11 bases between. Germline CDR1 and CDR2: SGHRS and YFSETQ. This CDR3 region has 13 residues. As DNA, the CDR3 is TGCGCCAGCAGCCGGGTTCGAACCACTGAAGCTTTCTTT. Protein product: CASSRVRTTEAFF.

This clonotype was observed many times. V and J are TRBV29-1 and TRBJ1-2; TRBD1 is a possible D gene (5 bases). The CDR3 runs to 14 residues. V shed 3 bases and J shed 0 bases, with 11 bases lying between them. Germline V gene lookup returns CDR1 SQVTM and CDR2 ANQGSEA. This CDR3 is CSVDMRGTNYGYTF. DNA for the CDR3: TGCAGCGTTGACATGAGGGGAACTAACTATGGCTACACCTTC. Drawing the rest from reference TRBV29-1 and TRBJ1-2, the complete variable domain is SAVISQKPSRDICQRGTSLTIQCQVDSQVTMMFWYRQQPGQSLTLIATANQGSEATYESGFVIDKFPISRPNLTFSTLTVSNMSPEDSSIYLCSVDMRGTNYGYTFGSGTRLTVV.

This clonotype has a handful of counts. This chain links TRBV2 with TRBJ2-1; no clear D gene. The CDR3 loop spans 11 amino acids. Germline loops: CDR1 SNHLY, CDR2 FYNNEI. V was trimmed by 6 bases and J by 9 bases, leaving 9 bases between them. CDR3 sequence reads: CASRKAGEQFF. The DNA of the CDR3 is TGTGCCAGCAGAAAGGCCGGTGAGCAGTTCTTC.

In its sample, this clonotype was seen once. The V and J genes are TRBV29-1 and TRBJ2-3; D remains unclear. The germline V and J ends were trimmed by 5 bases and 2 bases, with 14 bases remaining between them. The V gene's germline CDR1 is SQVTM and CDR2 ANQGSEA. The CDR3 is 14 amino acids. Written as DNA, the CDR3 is TGCAGCGTTAGGGTCCCACGGTCCACAGATACGCAGTATTTT. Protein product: CSVRVPRSTDTQYF.

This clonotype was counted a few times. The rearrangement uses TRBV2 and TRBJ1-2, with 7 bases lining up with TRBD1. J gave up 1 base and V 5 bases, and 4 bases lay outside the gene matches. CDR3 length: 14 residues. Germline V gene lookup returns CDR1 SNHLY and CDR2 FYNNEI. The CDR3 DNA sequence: TGTGCCAGCAGTCGGGACAGCCTTAACTATGGCTACACCTTC. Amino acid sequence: CASSRDSLNYGYTF. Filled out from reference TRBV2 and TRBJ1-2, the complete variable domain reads EPEVTQTPSHQVTQMGQEVILRCVPISNHLYFYWYRQILGQKVEFLVSFYNNEISEKSEIFDDQFSVERPDGSNFTLKIRSTKLEDSAMYFCASSRDSLNYGYTFGSGTRLTVV.

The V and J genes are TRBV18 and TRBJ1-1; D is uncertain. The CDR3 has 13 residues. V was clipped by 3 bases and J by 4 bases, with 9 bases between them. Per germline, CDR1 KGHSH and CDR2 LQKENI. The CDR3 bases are TGTGCCAGCTCACCCGCTGGCAGCACTGAAGCTTTCTTT. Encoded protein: CASSPAGSTEAFF.

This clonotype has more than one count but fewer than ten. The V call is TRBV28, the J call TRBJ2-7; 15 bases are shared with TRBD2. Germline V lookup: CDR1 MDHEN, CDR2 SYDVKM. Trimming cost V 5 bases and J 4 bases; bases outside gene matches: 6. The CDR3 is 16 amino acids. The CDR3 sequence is CASSPGTSGGWYEQYF. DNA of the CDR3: TGTGCCAGCAGTCCGGGGACTAGCGGGGGGTGGTACGAGCAGTACTTC.

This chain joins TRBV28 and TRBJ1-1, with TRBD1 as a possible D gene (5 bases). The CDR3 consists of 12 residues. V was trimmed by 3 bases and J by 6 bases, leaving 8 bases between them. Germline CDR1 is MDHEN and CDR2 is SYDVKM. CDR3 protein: CASSFGHAEAFF. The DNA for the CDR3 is TGTGCCAGCAGTTTCGGACACGCTGAAGCTTTCTTT.

The CDR3 reads CASSLRISEAFF. The CDR3 nucleotides are TGTGCCAGCAGCTTAAGAATTTCTGAAGCTTTCTTT. The gene calls are TRBV7-2 and TRBJ1-1; D uncertain. The CDR3 spans 12 residues. Germline CDR1 SGHTA, CDR2 FQGNSA. The ends were cut back, 2 bases at V and 6 bases at J, with 7 bases in the middle.

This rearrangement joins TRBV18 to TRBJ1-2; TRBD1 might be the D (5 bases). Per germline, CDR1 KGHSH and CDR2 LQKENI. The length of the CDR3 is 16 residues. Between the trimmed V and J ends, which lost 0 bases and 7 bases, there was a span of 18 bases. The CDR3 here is CASSPPGQGGRSGYTF. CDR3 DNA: TGTGCCAGCTCACCACCGGGGCAGGGCGGACGAAGTGGCTACACCTTC.

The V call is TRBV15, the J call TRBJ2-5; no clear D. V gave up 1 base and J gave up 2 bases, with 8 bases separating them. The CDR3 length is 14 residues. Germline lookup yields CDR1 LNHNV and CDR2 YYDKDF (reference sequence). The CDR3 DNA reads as TGTGCCACCAGCAGAGGTATGGGGCAAGAGACCCAGTACTTC. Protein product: CATSRGMGQETQYF.

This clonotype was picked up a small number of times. CDR3 sequence: CASSLQPTGELFF. The CDR3 bases are TGTGCCAGCAGTCTTCAGCCAACCGGGGAGCTGTTTTTT. The chain has TRBV28 and TRBJ2-2; D is ambiguous. V was shortened by 5 bases and J by 5 bases, with 9 bases between the two germline ends. The CDR3 is 13 residues long. Germline V gene sequence: CDR1 MDHEN, CDR2 SYDVKM.

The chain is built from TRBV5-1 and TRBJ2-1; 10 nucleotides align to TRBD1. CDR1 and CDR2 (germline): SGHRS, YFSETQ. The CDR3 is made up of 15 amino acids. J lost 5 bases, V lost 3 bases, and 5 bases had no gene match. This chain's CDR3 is CASSYTTGGHNEQFF. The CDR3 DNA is TGCGCCAGCAGCTACACGACAGGGGGCCACAATGAGCAGTTCTTC.